These T cell receptor beta chains were read from a single sample in a study of T-cell memory formation after mild COVID-19. TCRdb analysed the 5' RACE reads with MiXCR anew, one entry per CDR3 protein. The sample carries some 40,000 distinct CDR3 sequences, less than 8% recorded once. Specimen: PBMCs or a T cell subset sorted from them (not recorded which). All receptors come from an adult who had mild COVID-19 (a few samples of this study predate the infection). Cell type and time point are not known. Both conserved end residues are part of each CDR3. The D gene is left open where the match is weak. Rows give clone size only sometimes, using once, few, many, or a class for an expanded clone.

v_call,clone_size,d_call,j_call,cdr3_nt,cdr3_aa
TRBV25-1,many,NA,TRBJ2-5,TGTGCCAGCACGGGCATCACCAAAGAGACCCAGTACTTC,CASTGITKETQYF
TRBV30,many,NA,TRBJ2-3,TGTGCCTGGACCGGTAGGGCAGATACGCAGTATTTT,CAWTGRADTQYF
TRBV5-1,many,NA,TRBJ2-7,TGCGCCAGCAGCTCCACCGGGATTTACGAGCAGTACTTC,CASSSTGIYEQYF
TRBV20-1,many,TRBD1,TRBJ1-5,TGCAGTGCTCTACCCTGGGACAGGGTCGATCAGCCCCAGCATTTT,CSALPWDRVDQPQHF
TRBV30,few,NA,TRBJ1-1,TGTGCCTGGAGTGTACGATTTGGGGACACTGAAGCTTTCTTT,CAWSVRFGDTEAFF
TRBV18,few,TRBD1,TRBJ1-2,TGTGCCAGCTCACCTGGACAGGAAATCTTCGATGGCTACACCTTC,CASSPGQEIFDGYTF
TRBV24-1,few,TRBD2,TRBJ2-2,TGTGCCACCAGTGGTCTAGCGGGGGGCACCGGGGAGCTGTTTTTT,CATSGLAGGTGELFF
TRBV3-1,NA,NA,TRBJ2-1,TGTGCCAGCAGCCAAGATACTGTGGGTGAGCAGTTCTTC,CASSQDTVGEQFF
TRBV5-6,many,NA,TRBJ2-3,TGTGCCAGCAGCTTGGCGGGAGTAGATACGCAGTATTTT,CASSLAGVDTQYF
TRBV6-6,many,TRBD1,TRBJ2-1,TGTGCCAGCAGAGAAATGGACAGGGTTTCCTACAATGAGCAGTTCTTC,CASREMDRVSYNEQFF
TRBV7-8,many,NA,TRBJ2-6,TGTGCCAGCAGCTTAGCGGGTCCGAGCTCTGGGGCCAACGTCCTGACTTTC,CASSLAGPSSGANVLTF
TRBV6-5,NA,NA,TRBJ2-7,TGTGCCAGCAGTCGGGGGGCAGGCTACGAGCAGTACTTC,CASSRGAGYEQYF
TRBV25-1,many,NA,TRBJ2-3,TGTGCCAGCAGTGCGCAGGGGCGCACAGATACGCAGTATTTT,CASSAQGRTDTQYF
TRBV19,NA,NA,TRBJ1-2,TGTGCCAGTAGTATACCCGCAGGGAATGGCTACACCTTC,CASSIPAGNGYTF
TRBV6-4,NA,NA,TRBJ2-3,TGTGCCAGCAGTGAGCAGGGTTCAGATACGCAGTATTTT,CASSEQGSDTQYF
TRBV18,few,NA,TRBJ1-5,TGTGCCAGCTCACCACGGACTCAAGGGCCTTATAGCAATCAGCCCCAGCATTTT,CASSPRTQGPYSNQPQHF